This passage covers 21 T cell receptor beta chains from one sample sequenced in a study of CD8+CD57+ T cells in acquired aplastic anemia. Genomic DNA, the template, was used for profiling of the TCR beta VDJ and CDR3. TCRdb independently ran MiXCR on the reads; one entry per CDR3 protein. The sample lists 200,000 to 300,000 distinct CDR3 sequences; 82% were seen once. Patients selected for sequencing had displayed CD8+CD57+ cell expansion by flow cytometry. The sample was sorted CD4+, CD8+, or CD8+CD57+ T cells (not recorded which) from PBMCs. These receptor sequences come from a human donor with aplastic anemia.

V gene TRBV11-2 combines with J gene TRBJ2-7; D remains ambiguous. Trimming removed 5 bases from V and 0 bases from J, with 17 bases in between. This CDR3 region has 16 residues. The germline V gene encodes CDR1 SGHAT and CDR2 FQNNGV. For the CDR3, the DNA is TGTGCCAGCAGCCCCTTACCCGCCCTGAGCTCCTACGAGCAGTACTTC. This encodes CASSPLPALSSYEQYF.

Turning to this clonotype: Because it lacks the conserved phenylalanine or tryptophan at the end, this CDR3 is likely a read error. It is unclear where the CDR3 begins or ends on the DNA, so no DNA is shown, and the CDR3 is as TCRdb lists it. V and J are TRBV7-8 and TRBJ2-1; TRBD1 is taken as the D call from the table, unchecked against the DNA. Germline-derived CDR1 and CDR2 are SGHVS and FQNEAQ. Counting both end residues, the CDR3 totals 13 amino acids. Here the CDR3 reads CASSVGGIHDTYY.

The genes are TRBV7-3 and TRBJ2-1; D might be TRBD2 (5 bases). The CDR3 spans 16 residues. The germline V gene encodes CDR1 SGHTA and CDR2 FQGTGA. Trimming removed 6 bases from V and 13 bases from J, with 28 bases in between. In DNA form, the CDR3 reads TGTGCCAGCAGTGGCGGGTGGAACACTGAAGCTGTTGATCAGTTCTTC. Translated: CASSGGWNTEAVDQFF. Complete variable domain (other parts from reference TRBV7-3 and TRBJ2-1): GAGVSQTPSNKVTEKGKYVELRCDPISGHTALYWYRQSLGQGPEFLIYFQGTGAADDSGLPNDRFFAVRPEGSVSTLKIQRTERGDSAVYLCASSGGWNTEAVDQFFGPGTRLTVL.

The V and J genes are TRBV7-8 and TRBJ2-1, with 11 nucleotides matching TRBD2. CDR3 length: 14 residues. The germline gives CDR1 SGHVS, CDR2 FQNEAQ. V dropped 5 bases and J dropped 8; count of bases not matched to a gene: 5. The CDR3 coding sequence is TGTGCCAGCAGCCCAGGACTAGCGGGCCATGAGCAGTTCTTC. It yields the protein CASSPGLAGHEQFF.

In DNA form, the CDR3 reads TGTGCCAGCAGGTCTAGCGGGGAGGACTATGGCTACACCTTC. Encoded protein: CASRSSGEDYGYTF. The chain has TRBV2 and TRBJ1-2; no definite D call. The CDR3 extends over 14 amino acids. The germline gives CDR1 SNHLY, CDR2 FYNNEI. The V end lost 6 bases, the J end lost 3 bases, and 14 bases lay between the germline ends.

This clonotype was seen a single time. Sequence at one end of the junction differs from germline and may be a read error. The DNA of the CDR3 is TGTGCCAGCAGCAGAGGGAGCGATCAAGAGACCCAGCACTTC. Its protein is CASSRGSDQETQHF. This chain uses TRBV7-9 with TRBJ2-5; D is perhaps TRBD2 (5 bases). Germline assignment: CDR1 SEHNR and CDR2 FQNEAQ (reference sequence). The CDR3 has 14 residues.

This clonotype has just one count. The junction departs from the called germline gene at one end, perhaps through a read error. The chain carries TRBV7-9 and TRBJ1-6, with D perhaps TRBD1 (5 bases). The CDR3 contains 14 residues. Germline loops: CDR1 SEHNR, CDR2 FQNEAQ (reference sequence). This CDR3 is CASSFQGSGGPDEF. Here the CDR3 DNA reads TGTGCCAGCAGCTTTCAAGGAAGCGGGGGACCCGATGAGTTT.

CDR3 in DNA: TGTGCCAGCAGCGGAGAAGGGGACCCGAAGGAGCTGTTTTTT. Residues: CASSGEGDPKELFF. The chain joins TRBV9 to TRBJ2-2, with D tentatively TRBD1 or TRBD2 (5 bases each). The CDR3 length is 14 residues. Germline V gene lookup returns CDR1 SGDLS and CDR2 YYNGEE. With 3 bases removed from V and 10 bases from J, the gap between germline ends came to 16 bases.

CDR3: CSARDQADYEQYF. The CDR3 DNA is TGCAGTGCTAGAGATCAAGCGGACTACGAGCAGTACTTC. The chain couples TRBV20-1 to TRBJ2-7, with a tentative D call TRBD2 (5 bases). V lost 0 bases and J lost 3, with 9 bases in between. The CDR3 covers 13 residues. Germline V lookup: CDR1 DFQATT, CDR2 SNEGSKA (reference sequence).

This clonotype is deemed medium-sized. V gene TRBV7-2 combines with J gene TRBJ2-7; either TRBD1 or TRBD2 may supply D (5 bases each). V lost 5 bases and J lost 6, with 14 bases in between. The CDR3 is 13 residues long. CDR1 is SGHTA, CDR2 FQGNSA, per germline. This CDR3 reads CASSLGPLREQYF. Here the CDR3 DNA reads TGTGCCAGCAGCCTGGGACCCTTACGCGAGCAGTACTTC. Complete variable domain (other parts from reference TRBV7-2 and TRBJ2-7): GAGVSQSPSNKVTEKGKDVELRCDPISGHTALYWYRQSLGQGLEFLIYFQGNSAPDKSGLPSDRFSAERTGGSVSTLTIQRTQQEDSAVYLCASSLGPLREQYFGPGTRLTVT.

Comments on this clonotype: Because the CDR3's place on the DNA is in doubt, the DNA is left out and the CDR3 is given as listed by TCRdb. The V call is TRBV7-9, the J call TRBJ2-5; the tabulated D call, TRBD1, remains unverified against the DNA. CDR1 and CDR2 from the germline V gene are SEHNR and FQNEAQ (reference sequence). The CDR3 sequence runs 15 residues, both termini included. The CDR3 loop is CAGQGARETQYFEYF.

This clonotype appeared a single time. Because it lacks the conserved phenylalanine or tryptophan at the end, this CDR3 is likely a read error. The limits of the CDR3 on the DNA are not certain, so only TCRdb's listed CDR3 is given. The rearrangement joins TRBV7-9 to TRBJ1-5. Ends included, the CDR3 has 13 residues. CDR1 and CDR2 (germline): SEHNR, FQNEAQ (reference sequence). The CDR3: CASSLDTPEALFG.

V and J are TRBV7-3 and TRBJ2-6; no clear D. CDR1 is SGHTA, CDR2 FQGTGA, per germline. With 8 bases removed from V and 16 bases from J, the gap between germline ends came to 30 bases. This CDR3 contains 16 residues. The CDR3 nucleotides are TGTGCCAGCTCAAGAGAGGCCAACGCCGTTGAACACGGACTGACTTTC. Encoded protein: CASSREANAVEHGLTF.

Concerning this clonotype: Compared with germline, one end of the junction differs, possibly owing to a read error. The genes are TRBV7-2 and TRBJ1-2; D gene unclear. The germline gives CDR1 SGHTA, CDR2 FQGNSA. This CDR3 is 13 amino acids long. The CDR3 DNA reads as TGTGCCAGCAGCCAAGGCCTAGACGGTGGCTCCACCTTC. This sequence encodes CASSQGLDGGSTF.

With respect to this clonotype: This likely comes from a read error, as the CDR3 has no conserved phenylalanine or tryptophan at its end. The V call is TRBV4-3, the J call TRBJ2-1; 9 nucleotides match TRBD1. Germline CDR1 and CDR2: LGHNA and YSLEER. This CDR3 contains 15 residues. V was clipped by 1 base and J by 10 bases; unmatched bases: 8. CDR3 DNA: TGCGCCAGCAGCCAAGGACAGGGGGATACCTACGAGCAGTTCCTC. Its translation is CASSQGQGDTYEQFL.

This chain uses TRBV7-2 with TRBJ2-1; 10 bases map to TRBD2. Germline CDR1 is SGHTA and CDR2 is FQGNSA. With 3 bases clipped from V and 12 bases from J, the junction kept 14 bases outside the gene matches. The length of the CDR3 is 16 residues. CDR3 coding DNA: TGTGCCAGCAGCTTTCAACGAAGCGGGGGGGCCGATTCGCAGTTCTTC. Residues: CASSFQRSGGADSQFF. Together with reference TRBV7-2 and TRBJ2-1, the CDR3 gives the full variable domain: GAGVSQSPSNKVTEKGKDVELRCDPISGHTALYWYRQSLGQGLEFLIYFQGNSAPDKSGLPSDRFSAERTGGSVSTLTIQRTQQEDSAVYLCASSFQRSGGADSQFFGPGTRLTVL.

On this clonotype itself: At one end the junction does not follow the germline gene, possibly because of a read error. CDR3 DNA sequence: TGTGCCAGCAGTGAAGGGGACGAGGGCAAGAGGATCTTT. It translates to CASSEGDEGKRIF. The chain carries TRBV6-1 and TRBJ1-6; D is perhaps TRBD1 (5 bases). CDR1 is MNHNS, CDR2 SASEGT, per germline. This CDR3 comprises 13 residues.

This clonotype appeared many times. The CDR3 sequence is CASSEYFSNEKLFF. The DNA of the CDR3 is TGTGCCAGCAGTGAATATTTTAGTAATGAAAAACTGTTTTTT. The chain links TRBV6-1 to TRBJ1-4, with no clear D. This CDR3 contains 14 residues. Per the germline V gene, CDR1 is MNHNS and CDR2 is SASEGT. V lost 2 bases, J lost 4 bases, and 8 bases lay in between.

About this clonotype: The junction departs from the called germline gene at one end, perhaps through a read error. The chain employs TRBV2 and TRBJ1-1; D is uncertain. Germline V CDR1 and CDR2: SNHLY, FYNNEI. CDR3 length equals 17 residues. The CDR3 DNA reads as TGTGCCAGCAGCGAAGAGGACTCTCCTATGGAGAACACTGAAGCTTTCTTT. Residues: CASSEEDSPMENTEAFF.

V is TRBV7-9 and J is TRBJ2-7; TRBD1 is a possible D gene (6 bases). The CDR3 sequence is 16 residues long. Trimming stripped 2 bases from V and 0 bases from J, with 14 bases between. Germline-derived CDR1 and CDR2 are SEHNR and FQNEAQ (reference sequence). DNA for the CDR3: TGTGCCAGCAGCTTACCTACAACAGGGAGCTCCTACGAGCAGTACTTC. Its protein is CASSLPTTGSSYEQYF.

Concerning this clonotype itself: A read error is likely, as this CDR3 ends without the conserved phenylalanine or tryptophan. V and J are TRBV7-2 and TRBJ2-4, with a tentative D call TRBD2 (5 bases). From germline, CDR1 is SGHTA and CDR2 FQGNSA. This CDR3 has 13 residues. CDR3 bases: TGCGCCAGCAGCCCCGGACTGGGAAACATTCAGTACTAC. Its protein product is CASSPGLGNIQYY.